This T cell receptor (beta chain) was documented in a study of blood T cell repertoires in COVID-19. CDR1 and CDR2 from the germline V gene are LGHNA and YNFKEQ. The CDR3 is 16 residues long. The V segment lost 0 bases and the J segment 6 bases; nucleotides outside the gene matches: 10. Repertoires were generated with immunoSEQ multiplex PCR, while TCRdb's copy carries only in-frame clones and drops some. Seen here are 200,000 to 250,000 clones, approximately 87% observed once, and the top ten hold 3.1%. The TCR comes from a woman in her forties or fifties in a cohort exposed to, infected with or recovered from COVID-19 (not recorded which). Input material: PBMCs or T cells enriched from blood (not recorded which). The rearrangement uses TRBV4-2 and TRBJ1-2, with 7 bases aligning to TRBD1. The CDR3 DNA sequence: TGTGCCAGCAGCCAAGAAGGGACAGCGCGGCTGGATGGCTACACCTTC. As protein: CASSQEGTARLDGYTF.